The entry below gives a single TCR beta chain sequence along with its context. This entry is derived from a study of blood T cell repertoires in COVID-19. Study in general: The origin of the acute and convalescent COVID-19 samples was the United States, Italy and Spain.

Per the study methods: The assay estimated nucleated cells by amplifying reference gene primers. The protocol was immunoSEQ multiplex PCR, while the TCRdb copy is restricted to in-frame clones and leaves out a portion. The V and J calls and clone size come from that table; D and trimming were worked out from the DNA. The sample records just over 250,000 clones, roughly 86% being singletons. Sequenced: peripheral blood. This clonotype was obtained from a middle-aged man who had recovered from COVID-19.

The CDR3 region has the DNA TGTGCCAGTAGTCCCCAGGGGATCTTCTATGGCTACACCTTC. It codes for CASSPQGIFYGYTF. The chain is built from TRBV19 and TRBJ1-2; D might be TRBD1 (6 bases). The germline CDR1 and CDR2 sequences are LNHDA and SQIVND (reference sequence). The V end lost 5 bases, the J end lost 4 bases, and 14 bases lay between the germline ends. The CDR3 spans 14 residues.